Below are 19 T cell receptor beta chains sequenced from a single sample in a study of blood T cell repertoires in COVID-19. Clones were sequenced by immunoSEQ multiplex PCR, and TCRdb holds only the in-frame ones, with some missing. The data show some 200,000 clones, with less than 90% seen just once and about 14% held by the top ten. Sequencing input: peripheral blood. The source is a woman between 70 and 85 years old with COVID-19, enrolled during active disease.

The CDR3 is CASSAGTRVDTEAFF. CDR3 in DNA: TGTGCCAGCAGTGCCGGGACACGGGTGGACACTGAAGCTTTCTTT. The chain recombines TRBV28 with TRBJ1-1; possibly TRBD1 for D (6 bases). Trimming took off 5 bases at V and 3 bases at J, with 16 bases between the two ends. Germline CDR1 MDHEN, CDR2 SYDVKM. CDR3 length: 15 residues.

This clone was seen once. V and J are TRBV30 and TRBJ2-4, with a tentative D call TRBD1 (6 bases). This CDR3 has 18 amino acids. Trimming removed 2 bases from V and 1 base from J, with 21 bases in between. Germline V gene sequence: CDR1 GTSNPN, CDR2 SVGIG (reference sequence). CDR3 sequence (DNA): TGTGCCTGGAGTCTCCCCGTGGGACACGGCGGGGCCAAAAACATTCAGTACTTC. As protein: CAWSLPVGHGGAKNIQYF.

CDR3 sequence (DNA): TGTGCCAGCCTTGCCGACAGGAGGAATTCACCCCTCCACTTT. It yields the protein CASLADRRNSPLHF. The chain combines TRBV2 with TRBJ1-6, with a weak D call TRBD1 (6 bases). Germline lookup yields CDR1 SNHLY and CDR2 FYNNEI. Deletions cut 8 bases from V and 7 bases from J, with 15 bases between. CDR3 length: 14 residues.

J is TRBJ2-3 and V is TRBV18; D is perhaps TRBD2 (5 bases). The CDR3 has 15 amino acids. Per germline, CDR1 KGHSH and CDR2 LQKENI. The V end was cut by 3 bases, the J end by 4 bases, with 14 bases between. The CDR3 spells CASSPLANAADTQYF. CDR3 DNA sequence: TGTGCCAGCTCACCTCTAGCTAACGCGGCAGATACGCAGTATTTT.

V is TRBV30 and J is TRBJ1-5, with no clear D. This CDR3 is 13 amino acids long. Germline-derived CDR1 and CDR2 are GTSNPN and SVGIG (reference sequence). Trimming cost V 2 bases and J 8 bases, with 13 bases left between them. CDR3 in amino acids: CAWSSALEEPQHF. The CDR3, as DNA: TGTGCCTGGAGTTCCGCCTTGGAGGAGCCCCAGCATTTT.

The chain has TRBV5-1 and TRBJ2-3; D perhaps matches TRBD1 (5 bases). The CDR3 has 15 amino acids. The germline V and J ends were trimmed by 2 bases and 2 bases, with 12 bases remaining between them. Germline V lookup: CDR1 SGHRS, CDR2 YFSETQ. The CDR3 loop reads CASSFDSKLTDTQYF. DNA for the CDR3: TGCGCCAGCAGCTTCGACAGTAAACTCACAGATACGCAGTATTTT. The full variable domain, in which reference TRBV5-1 and TRBJ2-3 provide the parts outside the CDR3, is KAGVTQTPRYLIKTRGQQVTLSCSPISGHRSVSWYQQTPGQGLQFLFEYFSETQRNKGNFPGRFSGRQFSNSRSEMNVSTLELGDSALYLCASSFDSKLTDTQYFGPGTRLTVL.

In DNA, the CDR3 is TGTGCCAGTAGTATAGCCGTGGGACTTCTCTACGAGCAGTACTTC. It translates to CASSIAVGLLYEQYF. The genes are TRBV19 and TRBJ2-7; TRBD2 might be the D (6 bases). The germline gives CDR1 LNHDA, CDR2 SQIVND (reference sequence). With 1 base removed from V and 3 bases from J, the gap between germline ends came to 13 bases. The CDR3 totals 15 residues.

This clone is labeled medium-sized. The chain recombines TRBV18 with TRBJ1-2; perhaps TRBD1 as D (6 bases). The CDR3 is 18 residues long. The V end lost 3 bases, the J end lost 6 bases, and 26 bases lay between the germline ends. Germline V lookup: CDR1 KGHSH, CDR2 LQKENI. The CDR3 is CASSPRGLTMAAEDGYTF. CDR3 nucleotide sequence: TGTGCCAGCTCACCCAGGGGTTTAACTATGGCGGCGGAGGATGGCTACACCTTC.

This chain uses TRBV30 with TRBJ2-5; no clear D. V lost 0 bases and J 3 bases, leaving 8 bases between the germline ends. CDR3 size: 13 residues. Germline CDR1 is GTSNPN and CDR2 is SVGIG (reference sequence). CDR3 bases: TGTGCCTGGAGTGTAGACCTAGAAGAGACCCAGTACTTC. This gives the protein CAWSVDLEETQYF.

J is TRBJ1-3 and V is TRBV12-3 or TRBV12-4; no clear D gene. V was pared by 6 bases and J by 3 bases, with 3 bases between. This CDR3 has 11 residues. CDR3 amino acids: CASRYGNTIYF. The CDR3 nucleotides read TGTGCCAGCAGATATGGAAACACCATATATTTT.

The chain joins TRBV19 to TRBJ1-3; the match to TRBD1 covers 7 bases. Germline V gives CDR1 LNHDA, CDR2 SQIVND (reference sequence). The junction had 7 bases not matched to a gene; V was cut back by 5 bases and J by 0 bases. The CDR3 has 16 amino acids. CDR3: CASSADRDSSGNTIYF. The DNA of the CDR3 is TGTGCCAGTAGTGCCGACCGGGACAGCTCTGGAAACACCATATATTTT.

This chain links TRBV6-5 with TRBJ2-1; the D gene is possibly TRBD1 (5 bases). The germline V gene has CDR1 MNHEY and CDR2 SVGAGI. V was shortened by 6 bases and J by 2 bases, with 14 bases between the two germline ends. The CDR3 has 15 residues. The chain's CDR3 is CASSTDSPAYNEQFF. The CDR3 DNA sequence: TGTGCCAGCAGCACCGACAGTCCAGCCTACAATGAGCAGTTCTTC.

The chain carries TRBV27 and TRBJ2-3; 10 nucleotides agree with TRBD2. Germline V gives CDR1 MNHEY, CDR2 SMNVEV (reference sequence). With V trimmed by 6 bases and J by 5 bases, 11 bases remained unmatched. This CDR3 contains 16 residues. CDR3 sequence (DNA): TGTGCCAGCAGCCTCCCTCAGCGGGAGGGCGAAGATACGCAGTATTTT. The encoded protein is CASSLPQREGEDTQYF.

This chain joins TRBV20-1 and TRBJ1-1, with D perhaps TRBD1 (5 bases). Per germline, CDR1 DFQATT and CDR2 SNEGSKA (reference sequence). V gave up 3 bases and J gave up 7 bases, with 12 bases separating them. This CDR3 spans 12 amino acids. CDR3: CSASGGVDEAFF. The CDR3 DNA is TGCAGTGCTAGTGGGGGAGTGGATGAAGCTTTCTTT.

The V gene is TRBV7-2, the J gene TRBJ2-3, with 9 bases aligning to TRBD2. The length of the CDR3 is 17 residues. CDR1 and CDR2 from the germline V gene are SGHTA and FQGNSA. Trimming cost V 1 base and J 3 bases; bases outside gene matches: 8. The CDR3 reads CASSLELAGGWTDTQYF. The CDR3 bases are TGTGCCAGCAGCTTAGAACTAGCGGGCGGATGGACAGATACGCAGTATTTT.

This clone was found once. The genes are TRBV18 and TRBJ1-1, with D uncertain. The germline V gene has CDR1 KGHSH and CDR2 LQKENI. CDR3 size: 14 residues. V dropped 3 bases and J dropped 6 bases, with 14 bases sitting between them. CDR3 in amino acids: CASSPPGGSAEAFF. The CDR3 coding sequence is TGTGCCAGCTCACCTCCGGGAGGTAGTGCTGAAGCTTTCTTT.

The gene calls are TRBV6-2 or TRBV6-3 and TRBJ2-7, with TRBD2 matching 9 bases. The CDR3 sequence is 16 residues long. V trimming: 5 bases; J trimming: 5 bases; junction bases outside the gene matches: 13. Germline values: CDR1 MNHEY, CDR2 SVGEGT. The CDR3: CASSRSGRLLYNEQYF. The CDR3 nucleotides are TGTGCCAGCAGTCGTAGCGGGAGACTCCTGTACAACGAGCAGTACTTC.

This clone was detected only once. V is TRBV28 and J is TRBJ1-1; D remains ambiguous. CDR3 length: 18 residues. The V gene's germline CDR1 is MDHEN and CDR2 SYDVKM. The V gene lost 4 bases and the J gene lost 4 bases, with 25 bases spanning the gap. CDR3 bases: TGTGCCAGCAGTTGGATGCAGTATCAGGATCCTATGCCCACTGAAGCTTTCTTT. The encoded protein is CASSWMQYQDPMPTEAFF.

This chain joins TRBV6-1 and TRBJ1-2; 7 bases map to TRBD1. Trimming cost V 3 bases and J 8 bases; bases outside gene matches: 12. The CDR3 is 15 amino acids. The germline gives CDR1 MNHNS, CDR2 SASEGT. DNA of the CDR3: TGTGCCAGCAGTGATGACAGGGTCGGAGTCCTGGGCTACACCTTC. As protein: CASSDDRVGVLGYTF.